A selection of T cell receptor beta chains follows, all from one sample in a study of cytomegalovirus exposure and HLA in healthy donors. Clones were read by immunoSEQ multiplex PCR, and TCRdb kept only the in-frame ones, dropping some. This table has 170,000 or so clones, around 86% appearing once. The specimen was PBMCs. These receptors were taken from a man aged 50 to 59 in good health and CMV-seronegative. Both conserved end residues are part of each CDR3.

j_call,v_call,cdr3_aa
TRBJ2-7,TRBV19,CASSLRGTEKAYEQYF
TRBJ2-5,TRBV9,CASSVGQGPRETQYF
TRBJ1-1,TRBV18,CASSRNPLPDTEAFF
TRBJ1-2,TRBV6-5,CASRQYIGQDGYTF
TRBJ1-4,TRBV9,CASSRRIQPTTNEKLFF
TRBJ1-2,TRBV5-4,CASSLSTAHYGYTF
TRBJ2-7,TRBV5-6,CASSSTREQYF
TRBJ2-1,TRBV12-1,CASWIGTGDGDEQFF
TRBJ1-5,TRBV6-1,CASSGTGLALNQPQHF
TRBJ2-5,TRBV7-9,CASSLYPGGETQYF
TRBJ1-5,TRBV18,CASSPSPDPQPPQHF
TRBJ1-2,TRBV7-2,CASSLGPGQGYGYTF
TRBJ2-7,TRBV28,CASEAGSYEQYF
TRBJ1-1,TRBV11-2,CASSRTGRNTEAFF
TRBJ2-3,TRBV9,CASSPRDSPFLTDTQYF
TRBJ2-7,TRBV11-2,CASSLGQLTYEQYF
TRBJ2-5,TRBV13,CASSFSSGGPAKYF
TRBJ2-5,TRBV4-1,CASSQDRIAGGSIGETQYF
TRBJ1-5,TRBV19,CASSTGTGGVARGNQPQHF
TRBJ2-7,TRBV7-8,CASSSRQGRTREQYF
TRBJ2-3,TRBV7-9,CSSSPRQGRGTDTQYF
TRBJ1-1,TRBV7-9,CAAPTGDATEAFF
TRBJ2-7,TRBV7-2,CASSYGTGSSYEQYF
TRBJ2-7,TRBV18,CASSQSGGSSYEQYF
TRBJ1-4,TRBV7-6,CASSAPGGGEKLFF
.,TRBV30,CAWSGTSLYEQYF
TRBJ2-3,TRBV9,CASSIPGTSGGRSTDTQYF
TRBJ2-5,TRBV7-7,CASSLAGVAQETQYF
TRBJ2-1,TRBV6-5,CASSYNNRGSYNEQFF
TRBJ2-2,TRBV7-6,CASSQRSRGQGGELFF
TRBJ2-3,TRBV7-9,CASSLDRPGDTQYF
.,TRBV5-1,CASSLVSRSYEQYF
TRBJ2-3,TRBV7-9,CAQGKDTQYF
TRBJ2-7,TRBV7-8,CASSLTMDRGAKYF
TRBJ2-6,TRBV6-1,CASSESGLTSGANVLTF
TRBJ2-7,TRBV15,CATSRDPGDVYEQYF